This is a list of T cell receptor beta chains from one sample in a study of early T cells in non-severe SARS-CoV-2 infection. TCRdb reprocessed the 5' RACE reads via MiXCR and lists one record per CDR3 protein. The sample lists around 99,000 distinct CDR3 sequences; 11% were seen once. The sequenced sample was whole blood. These receptor sequences come from an adult who was a healthcare worker with PCR-confirmed SARS-CoV-2 infection or an uninfected control (not recorded which). The CDR3 runs from the conserved cysteine through the conserved F or W. A D gene is named only where the DNA matches it firmly. The size entry is marked missing in some rows and otherwise reads once, few, many or a size class.

D gene: NA; V gene: TRBV28; J gene: TRBJ2-4; clone size: many; CDR3 DNA: TGTGCCAGCAGTACGGCCGGAACAGGGAAAAACATTCAGTACTTC; CDR3 protein: CASSTAGTGKNIQYF
D gene: TRBD2; V gene: TRBV11-2; J gene: TRBJ2-1; clone size: NA; CDR3 DNA: TGTGCCAGCAGCTACGGGCGTGGCGGGAGGGGACGGAATACGTTCTTC; CDR3 protein: CASSYGRGGRGRNTFF
D gene: NA; V gene: TRBV3-1; J gene: TRBJ2-2; clone size: few; CDR3 DNA: TGTGCCAGCAGCCACGCTAAGTGGGTTTCGAACACCGGGGAGCTGTTTTTT; CDR3 protein: CASSHAKWVSNTGELFF
D gene: NA; V gene: TRBV7-2; J gene: TRBJ2-5; clone size: NA; CDR3 DNA: NA; CDR3 protein: CASSSALFGQETQYF
D gene: TRBD1; V gene: TRBV12-3/TRBV12-4; J gene: TRBJ1-2; clone size: NA; CDR3 DNA: TGTGCCAGCAGTTTAGCGCCGGGACAGGGCGACTATGGCTACACCTTC; CDR3 protein: CASSLAPGQGDYGYTF
D gene: TRBD2; V gene: TRBV12-3/TRBV12-4; J gene: TRBJ2-7; clone size: NA; CDR3 DNA: TGTGCCAGCAGTCGTCCATGGGGCGGGAGCTACTACGAGCAGTACTTC; CDR3 protein: CASSRPWGGSYYEQYF
D gene: TRBD1; V gene: TRBV10-1; J gene: TRBJ2-3; clone size: NA; CDR3 DNA: TGCGCCAGCAGCCGAGCGGGACAGGGAGGTTCAGATACGCAGTATTTT; CDR3 protein: CASSRAGQGGSDTQYF
D gene: NA; V gene: TRBV11-2; J gene: TRBJ2-7; clone size: many; CDR3 DNA: TGTGCCAGCAGCACCCGGAGGGGCGCGGTTTACTACGAGCAGTACTTC; CDR3 protein: CASSTRRGAVYYEQYF
D gene: TRBD1; V gene: TRBV6-2/TRBV6-3; J gene: TRBJ2-2; clone size: NA; CDR3 DNA: TGTGCCAGCACGACAGGGGAAACCGGGGAGCTGTTTTTT; CDR3 protein: CASTTGETGELFF
D gene: NA; V gene: TRBV20-1; J gene: TRBJ2-2; clone size: many; CDR3 DNA: TGCAGGGCAGGAGGGCCGGGGACCGGGGAGCTGTTTTTT; CDR3 protein: CRAGGPGTGELFF
D gene: NA; V gene: TRBV2; J gene: TRBJ2-2; clone size: many; CDR3 DNA: TGTGCCAGCAGTGACGGGCAGCTAGCCCCCGGGGAGCTGTTTTTT; CDR3 protein: CASSDGQLAPGELFF
D gene: NA; V gene: TRBV28; J gene: TRBJ2-7; clone size: many; CDR3 DNA: TGTGCCAGCAGTACAACGGGACAAGCCTACGAGCAGTACTTC; CDR3 protein: CASSTTGQAYEQYF
D gene: NA; V gene: TRBV6-5; J gene: TRBJ2-4; clone size: many; CDR3 DNA: TGTGCCAGCAGCTCCGACAGTACCTTAGCCAAAAACATTCAGTACTTC; CDR3 protein: CASSSDSTLAKNIQYF
D gene: NA; V gene: TRBV12-3/TRBV12-4; J gene: TRBJ1-5; clone size: many; CDR3 DNA: TGTGCCAGCAGGTGGGGCAGGGACCAGCCCCAGCATTTT; CDR3 protein: CASRWGRDQPQHF
D gene: NA; V gene: TRBV20-1; J gene: TRBJ2-7; clone size: many; CDR3 DNA: TGCAGTGCCGCGGGGAGCTACGAGCAGTACTTC; CDR3 protein: CSAAGSYEQYF
D gene: NA; V gene: TRBV7-8; J gene: TRBJ2-1; clone size: NA; CDR3 DNA: TGTGCCAGCAGCTTAGCGGAGGCCTACCCAGGGCAGTTCTTC; CDR3 protein: CASSLAEAYPGQFF
D gene: NA; V gene: TRBV28; J gene: TRBJ1-2; clone size: NA; CDR3 DNA: TGTGCCAGCAGTTTCTCTCACAGGGTAGGCTATGGCTACACCTTC; CDR3 protein: CASSFSHRVGYGYTF
D gene: NA; V gene: TRBV28; J gene: TRBJ2-3; clone size: many; CDR3 DNA: TGTGCCAGCAGTTTACGGAAAGGGACCGGAGATACGCAGTATTTT; CDR3 protein: CASSLRKGTGDTQYF
D gene: TRBD2; V gene: TRBV6-2/TRBV6-3; J gene: TRBJ2-7; clone size: many; CDR3 DNA: TGTGCCAGCGCCTTCTCTCACAAGGGACTAGCGGGAGTCGAGCAGTACTTC; CDR3 protein: CASAFSHKGLAGVEQYF
D gene: TRBD1; V gene: TRBV11-2; J gene: TRBJ1-4; clone size: many; CDR3 DNA: TGTGCCAGCAGCGTCGGACAGGGTGCTGAAAAACTGTTTTTT; CDR3 protein: CASSVGQGAEKLFF
D gene: NA; V gene: TRBV12-3/TRBV12-4; J gene: TRBJ2-1; clone size: NA; CDR3 DNA: TGTGCCAGCAGTTTTGATTTGCTGGCGGACAATGAGCAGTTCTTC; CDR3 protein: CASSFDLLADNEQFF
D gene: NA; V gene: TRBV11-2; J gene: TRBJ2-2; clone size: many; CDR3 DNA: TGTGCCAGCAGCTTATATGACCGGGAGCTGTTTTTT; CDR3 protein: CASSLYDRELFF
D gene: TRBD2; V gene: TRBV28; J gene: TRBJ2-7; clone size: many; CDR3 DNA: TGTGCCAGCAGCCAAGGACTAGCTGAGACCTACGAGCAGTACTTC; CDR3 protein: CASSQGLAETYEQYF
D gene: TRBD1; V gene: TRBV20-1; J gene: TRBJ2-7; clone size: NA; CDR3 DNA: TGCAGTGCTAGACCGCTGGACAGGGCCTACGAGCAGTACTTC; CDR3 protein: CSARPLDRAYEQYF
D gene: TRBD2; V gene: TRBV6-2/TRBV6-3; J gene: TRBJ2-7; clone size: many; CDR3 DNA: TGTGCCAGCAGTTCCATCCTAGCGGGAGCTGGCGAGCAGTACTTC; CDR3 protein: CASSSILAGAGEQYF
D gene: NA; V gene: TRBV9; J gene: TRBJ2-3; clone size: NA; CDR3 DNA: TGTGCCAGCAGCGTAAGCGGACGGAACACAGATACGCAGTATTTT; CDR3 protein: CASSVSGRNTDTQYF
D gene: TRBD1; V gene: TRBV4-1; J gene: TRBJ2-3; clone size: NA; CDR3 DNA: TGCGCCAGCACCTCAGGAGGGACAGGGTACGCAGATACGCAGTATTTT; CDR3 protein: CASTSGGTGYADTQYF
D gene: NA; V gene: TRBV6-5; J gene: TRBJ2-3; clone size: NA; CDR3 DNA: TGTGCCAGCAGCGAAGGGGAGTTCTATACGCAGTATTTT; CDR3 protein: CASSEGEFYTQYF
D gene: TRBD1; V gene: TRBV10-3; J gene: TRBJ1-1; clone size: many; CDR3 DNA: TGTGCCATCAGCCCTTCGCGGGAGGGGGCGAACACTGAAGCTTTCTTT; CDR3 protein: CAISPSREGANTEAFF
D gene: TRBD2; V gene: TRBV20-1; J gene: TRBJ2-1; clone size: many; CDR3 DNA: TGCAGTGCTAGCCTTGGAGTTCCTAGCGGGAGTGATGAGCAGTTCTTC; CDR3 protein: CSASLGVPSGSDEQFF
D gene: NA; V gene: TRBV29-1; J gene: TRBJ2-2; clone size: NA; CDR3 DNA: TGCAGCGTTTACGGGAGAGGAACCGGGGAGCTGTTTTTT; CDR3 protein: CSVYGRGTGELFF
D gene: NA; V gene: TRBV7-8; J gene: TRBJ2-7; clone size: many; CDR3 DNA: TGTGCCAGCAGCTTAGGATTGGGTGTCGGACAGCCAACTGGGGAGCAGTACTTC; CDR3 protein: CASSLGLGVGQPTGEQYF
D gene: NA; V gene: TRBV29-1; J gene: TRBJ2-3; clone size: NA; CDR3 DNA: TGCAGCGCCCTAAGCGAAAACACAGATACGCAGTATTTT; CDR3 protein: CSALSENTDTQYF
D gene: NA; V gene: TRBV12-3/TRBV12-4; J gene: TRBJ1-1; clone size: few; CDR3 DNA: TGTGCCAGCAGTTTAGCGCGGGGGGAAGCTTTCTTT; CDR3 protein: CASSLARGEAFF
D gene: NA; V gene: TRBV28; J gene: TRBJ2-3; clone size: few; CDR3 DNA: TGTGCCAGCTTCACAGATACGCAGTATTTT; CDR3 protein: CASFTDTQYF